This is a list of T cell receptor beta chains from one sample in a study of shared clonotypes between healthy human individuals. The data were produced by immunoSEQ multiplex PCR, yet TCRdb's version contains in-frame clones alone and is incomplete. Of over 2,000,000 clones in the sample, 93% were seen once. Sequences were obtained from naive CD8+ T cells from PBMCs. The receptors here all came from a man aged 18 to 30 in good health. Some clones in this sample may be carry-over from other donors' samples. CDR3s leave out the opening cysteine and the closing phenylalanine or tryptophan. Fields, in order: V gene, CDR3 length, CDR3 protein.

>TRBV29-1|13
SVDGLAGYYNEQF
>TRBV11-2|13
ASSLAGLVVNEQF
>TRBV29-1|11
SVPWTGSNEQF
>TRBV7-9|14
ASSSWTGREMEKLF
>TRBV5-1|12
ASSFLPGGYEQY
>TRBV21-1|13
ASSVRTGGAQPQH
>TRBV7-2|16
ASSFRATSGEHTDTQY
>TRBV18|14
ASSPSTREGAGELF
>TRBV28|13
ASSSPGPFQETQY
>TRBV6-1|12
ASSELTGNQPQH
>TRBV9|14
ASSTPRGGEVSGYT